This TCR beta chain was sequenced during a study of blood T cell repertoires in COVID-19. Generated by immunoSEQ multiplex PCR, the TCRdb table keeps only in-frame clones and is missing some. The sample includes 150,000 to 200,000 clones, roughly 70% of them seen just once. The ends lost 0 bases at V and 7 bases at J; junction bases unmatched: 5. The V gene's germline CDR1 is GTSNPN and CDR2 SVGIG (reference sequence). The CDR3 length is 14 residues. The TCR sequence derives from a woman older than 75 with acute or convalescent COVID-19. Sequencing input: peripheral blood. This chain uses TRBV30 with TRBJ1-4; 7 bases are a match to TRBD1. CDR3 loop: CAWSVRGRSEKLFF. CDR3 coding DNA: TGTGCCTGGAGTGTAAGGGGGCGCAGTGAAAAACTGTTTTTT. The full variable domain, in which reference TRBV30 and TRBJ1-4 provide the parts outside the CDR3, is SQTIHQWPATLVQPVGSPLSLECTVEGTSNPNLYWYRQAAGRGLQLLFYSVGIGQISSEVPQNLSASRPQDRQFILSSKKLLLSDSGFYLCAWSVRGRSEKLFFGSGTQLSVL.